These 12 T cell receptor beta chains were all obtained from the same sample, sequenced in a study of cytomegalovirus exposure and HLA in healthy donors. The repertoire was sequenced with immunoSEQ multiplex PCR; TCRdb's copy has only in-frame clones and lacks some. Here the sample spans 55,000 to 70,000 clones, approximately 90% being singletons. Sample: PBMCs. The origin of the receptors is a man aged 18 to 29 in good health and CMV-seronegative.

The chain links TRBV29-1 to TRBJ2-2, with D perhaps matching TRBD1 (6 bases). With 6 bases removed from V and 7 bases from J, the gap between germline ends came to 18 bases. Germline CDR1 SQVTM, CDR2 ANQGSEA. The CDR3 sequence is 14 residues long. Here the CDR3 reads CSVKGQSQDGELFF. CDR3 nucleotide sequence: TGCAGCGTAAAAGGACAGTCACAGGACGGGGAGCTGTTTTTT.

CDR3 coding DNA: TGTGCCAGCAGCCCTAGAGGTGCACTTGAAGCTTTCTTT. The encoded protein is CASSPRGALEAFF. The chain recombines TRBV9 with TRBJ1-1; D is undetermined. The CDR3 is 13 residues long. Trimming took 4 bases from V and 7 from J, leaving 14 bases between them. From germline, CDR1 is SGDLS and CDR2 YYNGEE. The variable domain in full, with the rest retrieved from reference TRBV9 and TRBJ1-1, is DSGVTQTPKHLITATGQRVTLRCSPRSGDLSVYWYQQSLDQGLQFLIQYYNGEERAKGNILERFSAQQFPDLHSELNLSSLELGDSALYFCASSPRGALEAFFGQGTRLTVV.

CDR3 coding DNA: TGCAGCGTTGAAGACCTACCTCTAGCGGGAGGCGGAGAGCAGTACTTC. Translated, it gives CSVEDLPLAGGGEQYF. V usage is TRBV29-1 and J usage is TRBJ2-7; 11 bases fit TRBD2. The V segment lost 0 bases and the J segment 7 bases; nucleotides outside the gene matches: 11. The CDR3 is made up of 16 amino acids. CDR1 and CDR2 from the germline V gene are SQVTM and ANQGSEA.

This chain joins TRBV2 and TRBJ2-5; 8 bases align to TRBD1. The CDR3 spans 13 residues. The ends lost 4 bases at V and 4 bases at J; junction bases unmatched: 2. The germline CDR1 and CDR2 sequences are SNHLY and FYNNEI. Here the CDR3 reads CASSGGTGETQYF. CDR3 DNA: TGTGCCAGCAGTGGGGGGACAGGAGAGACCCAGTACTTC.

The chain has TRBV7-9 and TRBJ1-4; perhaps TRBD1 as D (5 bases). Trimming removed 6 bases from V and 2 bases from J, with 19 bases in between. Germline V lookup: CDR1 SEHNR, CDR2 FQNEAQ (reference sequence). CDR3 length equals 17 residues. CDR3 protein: CASSPGSRGSTNEKLFF. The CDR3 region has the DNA TGTGCCAGCAGTCCCGGAAGCCGGGGGTCCACTAATGAAAAACTGTTTTTT.

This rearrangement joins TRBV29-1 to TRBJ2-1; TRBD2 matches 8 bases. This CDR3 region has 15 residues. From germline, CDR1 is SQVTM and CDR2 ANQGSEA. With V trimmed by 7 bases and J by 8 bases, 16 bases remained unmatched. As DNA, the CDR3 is TGCAGCGCCCTGGTTCAGCGGGAGACCTTACATGAGCAGTTCTTC. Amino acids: CSALVQRETLHEQFF.

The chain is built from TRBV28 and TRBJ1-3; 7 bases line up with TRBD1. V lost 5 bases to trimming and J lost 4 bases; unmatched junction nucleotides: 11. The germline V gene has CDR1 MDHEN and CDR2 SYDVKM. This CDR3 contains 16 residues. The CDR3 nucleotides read TGTGCCAGCAGTCCACGACAGGGTCTAAGGGGAAACACCATATATTTT. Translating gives CASSPRQGLRGNTIYF.

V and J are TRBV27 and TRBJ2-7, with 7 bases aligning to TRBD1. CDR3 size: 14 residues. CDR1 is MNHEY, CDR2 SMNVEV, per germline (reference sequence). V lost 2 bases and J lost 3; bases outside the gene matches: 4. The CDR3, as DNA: TGTGCCAGCAGTTTAGGGGGACAGATCTACGAGCAGTACTTC. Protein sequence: CASSLGGQIYEQYF.

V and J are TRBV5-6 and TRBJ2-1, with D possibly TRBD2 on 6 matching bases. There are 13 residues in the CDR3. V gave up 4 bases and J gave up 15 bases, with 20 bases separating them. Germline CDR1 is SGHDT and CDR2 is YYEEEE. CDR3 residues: CASSREGRPGLFF. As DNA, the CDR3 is TGTGCCAGCAGCCGAGAGGGACGCCCGGGACTGTTCTTC.

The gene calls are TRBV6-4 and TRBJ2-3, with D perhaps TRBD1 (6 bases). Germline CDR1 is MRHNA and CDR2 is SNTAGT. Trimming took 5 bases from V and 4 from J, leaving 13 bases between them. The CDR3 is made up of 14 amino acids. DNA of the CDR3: TGTGCCAGCAGTTCCTCACAGGGTGCAGATACGCAGTATTTT. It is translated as CASSSSQGADTQYF.

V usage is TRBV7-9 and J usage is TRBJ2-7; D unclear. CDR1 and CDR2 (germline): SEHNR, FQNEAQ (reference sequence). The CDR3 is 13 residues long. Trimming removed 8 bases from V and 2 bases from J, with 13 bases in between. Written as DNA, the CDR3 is TGTGCCAGCCAAACCCCGGTGACCTACGAGCAGTACTTC. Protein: CASQTPVTYEQYF.

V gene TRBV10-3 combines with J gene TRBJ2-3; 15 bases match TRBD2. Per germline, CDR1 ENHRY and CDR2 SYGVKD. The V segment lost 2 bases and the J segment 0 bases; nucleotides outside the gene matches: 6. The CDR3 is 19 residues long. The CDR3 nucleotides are TGTGCCATCAGTGAGAGGGGACTAGCGGGAGGAGGTAGCACAGATACGCAGTATTTT. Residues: CAISERGLAGGGSTDTQYF.